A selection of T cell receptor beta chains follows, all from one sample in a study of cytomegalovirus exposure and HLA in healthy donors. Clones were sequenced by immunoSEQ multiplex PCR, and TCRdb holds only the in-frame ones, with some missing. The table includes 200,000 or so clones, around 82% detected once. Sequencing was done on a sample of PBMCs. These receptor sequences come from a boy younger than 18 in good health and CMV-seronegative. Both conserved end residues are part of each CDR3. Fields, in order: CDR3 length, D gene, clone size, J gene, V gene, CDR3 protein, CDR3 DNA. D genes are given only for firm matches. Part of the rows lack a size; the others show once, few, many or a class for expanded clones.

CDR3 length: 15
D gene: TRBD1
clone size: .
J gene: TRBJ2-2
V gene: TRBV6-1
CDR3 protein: CASIFEGAVGGELFF
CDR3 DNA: TGTGCCAGCATTTTTGAGGGGGCAGTTGGCGGGGAGCTGTTTTTT

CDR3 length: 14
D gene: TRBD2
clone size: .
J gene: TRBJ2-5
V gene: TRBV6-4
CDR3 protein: CASSDGTSGGTQYF
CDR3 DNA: TGTGCCAGCAGTGACGGGACTAGCGGGGGGACCCAGTACTTC

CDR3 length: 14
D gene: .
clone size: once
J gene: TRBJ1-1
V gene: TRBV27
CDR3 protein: CASSNGTVNTEAFF
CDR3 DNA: TGTGCCAGCAGCAACGGGACTGTGAACACTGAAGCTTTCTTT

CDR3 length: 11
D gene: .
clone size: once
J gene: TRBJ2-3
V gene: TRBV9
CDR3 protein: CASGALATQYF
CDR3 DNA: TGTGCCAGCGGAGCGCTTGCTACGCAGTATTTT

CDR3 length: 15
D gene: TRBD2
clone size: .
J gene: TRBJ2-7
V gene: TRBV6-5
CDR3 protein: CASRGVTTPGGEQYF
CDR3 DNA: TGTGCCAGCCGGGGCGTAACTACGCCGGGGGGCGAGCAGTACTTC

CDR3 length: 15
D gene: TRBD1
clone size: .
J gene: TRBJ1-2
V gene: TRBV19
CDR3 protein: CASNFRQGANYGYTF
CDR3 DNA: TGTGCCAGTAACTTCAGACAGGGAGCTAACTATGGCTACACCTTC

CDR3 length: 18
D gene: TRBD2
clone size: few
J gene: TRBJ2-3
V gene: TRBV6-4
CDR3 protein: CASSNNIAGGPDTDTQYF
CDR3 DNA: TGTGCCAGCAGTAATAATATAGCGGGAGGACCGGACACAGATACGCAGTATTTT

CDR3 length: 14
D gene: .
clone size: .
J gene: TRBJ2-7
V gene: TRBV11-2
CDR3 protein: CASSFHREPQEQYF
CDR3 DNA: TGTGCCAGCAGCTTTCATCGAGAACCTCAAGAGCAGTACTTC

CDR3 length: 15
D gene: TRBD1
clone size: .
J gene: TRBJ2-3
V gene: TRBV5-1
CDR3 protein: CASSWTGTGADTQYF
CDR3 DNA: TGCGCCAGCAGCTGGACCGGGACAGGGGCAGATACGCAGTATTTT

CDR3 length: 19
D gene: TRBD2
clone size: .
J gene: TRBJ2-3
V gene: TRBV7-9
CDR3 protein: CASSLVVGTSGSYPDTQYF
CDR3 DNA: TGTGCCAGCAGCTTAGTCGTGGGTACTAGCGGGAGTTACCCAGATACGCAGTATTTT

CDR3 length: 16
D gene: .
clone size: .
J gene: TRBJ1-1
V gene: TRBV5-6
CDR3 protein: CASSFIGQSPGTEAFF
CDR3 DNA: TGTGCCAGCAGCTTTATAGGACAGAGTCCGGGCACTGAAGCTTTCTTT

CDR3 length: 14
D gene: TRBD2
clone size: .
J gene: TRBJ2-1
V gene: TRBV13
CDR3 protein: CASSLRGLPREQFF
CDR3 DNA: TGTGCCAGCAGCTTAAGGGGACTACCCCGGGAGCAGTTCTTC

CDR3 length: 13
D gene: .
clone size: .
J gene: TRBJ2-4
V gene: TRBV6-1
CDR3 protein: CATGTLAKNIQYF
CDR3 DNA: TGTGCCACCGGGACTCTAGCCAAAAACATTCAGTACTTC

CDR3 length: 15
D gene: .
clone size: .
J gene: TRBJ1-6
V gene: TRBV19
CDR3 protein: CASSRGSREISPLHF
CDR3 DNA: TGTGCCAGTAGTAGGGGATCCCGGGAGATTTCACCCCTCCACTTT

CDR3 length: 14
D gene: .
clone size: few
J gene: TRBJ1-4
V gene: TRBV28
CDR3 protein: CASSSGTFPEKLFF
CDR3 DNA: TGTGCCAGCAGTTCCGGGACATTCCCTGAAAAACTGTTTTTT

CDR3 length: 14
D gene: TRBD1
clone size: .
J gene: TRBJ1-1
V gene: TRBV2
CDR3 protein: CASRETGPVTEAFF
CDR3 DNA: TGTGCCAGCAGGGAGACAGGGCCGGTCACTGAAGCTTTCTTT

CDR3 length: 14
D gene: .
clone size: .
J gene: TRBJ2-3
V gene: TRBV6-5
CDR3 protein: CASSPRKRTDTQYF
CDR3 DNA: TGTGCCAGCAGCCCCCGGAAGAGGACAGATACGCAGTATTTT

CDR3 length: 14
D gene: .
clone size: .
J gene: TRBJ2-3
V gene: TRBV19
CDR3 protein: CATGAGKSTDTQYF
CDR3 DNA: TGTGCCACCGGGGCGGGAAAATCCACAGATACGCAGTATTTT

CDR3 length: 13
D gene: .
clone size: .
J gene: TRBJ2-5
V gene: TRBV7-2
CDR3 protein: CASSPQSGETQYF
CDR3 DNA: TGTGCCAGCAGCCCCCAGAGCGGAGAGACCCAGTACTTC

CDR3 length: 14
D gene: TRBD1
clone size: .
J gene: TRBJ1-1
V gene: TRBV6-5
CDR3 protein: CASSPRTGETEAFF
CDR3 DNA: TGTGCCAGCAGTCCCCGGACAGGGGAGACTGAAGCTTTCTTT

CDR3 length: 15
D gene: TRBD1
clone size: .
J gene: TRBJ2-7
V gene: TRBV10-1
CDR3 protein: CASLLRDRPSYEQYF
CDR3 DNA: TGCGCCAGCCTCCTACGGGACAGGCCCTCCTACGAGCAGTACTTC

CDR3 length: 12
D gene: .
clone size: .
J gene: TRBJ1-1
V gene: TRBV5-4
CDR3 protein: CASSRTGFVAFF
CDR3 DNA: TGTGCCAGCAGCCGGACGGGGTTTGTAGCTTTCTTT

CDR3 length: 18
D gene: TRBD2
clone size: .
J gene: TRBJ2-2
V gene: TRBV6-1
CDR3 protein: CASSELGLAGTDTGELFF
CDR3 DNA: TGTGCCAGCAGTGAACTGGGACTAGCGGGGACGGACACCGGGGAGCTGTTTTTT

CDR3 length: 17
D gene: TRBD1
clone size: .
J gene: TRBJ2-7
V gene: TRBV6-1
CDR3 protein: CASSENPLTGAQYEQYF
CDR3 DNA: TGTGCCAGCAGTGAAAACCCATTGACAGGGGCCCAATACGAGCAGTACTTC

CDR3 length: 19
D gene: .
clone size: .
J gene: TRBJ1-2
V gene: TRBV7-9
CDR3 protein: CASSPDPRDYLGMDYGYTF
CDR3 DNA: TGTGCCAGCAGCCCCGACCCCAGGGATTATTTGGGAATGGACTATGGCTACACCTTC

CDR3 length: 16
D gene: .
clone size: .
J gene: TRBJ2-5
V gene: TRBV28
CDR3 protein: CASSPLRQVGQETQYF
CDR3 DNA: TGTGCCAGCAGCCCCCTCCGACAGGTTGGACAAGAGACCCAGTACTTC

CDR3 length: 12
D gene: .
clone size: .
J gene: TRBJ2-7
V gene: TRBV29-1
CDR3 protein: CSVGGSNREQYF
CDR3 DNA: TGCAGCGTGGGGGGTAGCAATCGCGAGCAGTACTTC

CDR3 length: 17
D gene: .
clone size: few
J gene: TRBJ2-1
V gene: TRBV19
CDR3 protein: CASSIDLAGSSYNEQFF
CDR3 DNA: TGTGCCAGTAGTATAGATCTGGCAGGTAGCTCCTACAATGAGCAGTTCTTC

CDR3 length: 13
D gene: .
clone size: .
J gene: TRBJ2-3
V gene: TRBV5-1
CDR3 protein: CASSLGGADTQYF
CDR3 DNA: TGCGCCAGCAGCTTGGGGGGCGCAGATACGCAGTATTTT

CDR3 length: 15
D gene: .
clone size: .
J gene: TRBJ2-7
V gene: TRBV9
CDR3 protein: CASSVSFGGAYEQYF
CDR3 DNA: TGTGCCAGCAGCGTATCCTTTGGGGGCGCCTACGAGCAGTACTTC

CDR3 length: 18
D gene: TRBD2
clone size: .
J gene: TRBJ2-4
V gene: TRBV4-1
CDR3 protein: CASSQIPLAGDRRNIQYF
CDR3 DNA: TGCGCCAGCAGCCAGATTCCCCTAGCGGGAGACCGACGGAACATTCAGTACTTC

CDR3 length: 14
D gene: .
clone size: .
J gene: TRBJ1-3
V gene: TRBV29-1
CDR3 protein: CSVVGGFSGNTIYF
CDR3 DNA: TGCAGCGTTGTGGGGGGATTTTCTGGAAACACCATATATTTT

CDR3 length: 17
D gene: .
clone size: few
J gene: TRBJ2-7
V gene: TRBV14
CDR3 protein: CASSQDLRDRGTYEQYF
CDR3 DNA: TGTGCCAGCAGCCAAGATCTCCGCGACAGAGGCACCTACGAGCAGTACTTC

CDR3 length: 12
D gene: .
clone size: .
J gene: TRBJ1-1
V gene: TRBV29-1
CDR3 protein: CSVERTAIEAFF
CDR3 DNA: TGCAGCGTTGAGAGGACAGCTATTGAAGCTTTCTTT

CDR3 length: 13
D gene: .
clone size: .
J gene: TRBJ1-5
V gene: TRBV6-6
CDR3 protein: CASRAPGNQPQHF
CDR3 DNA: TGTGCCAGCCGGGCCCCAGGGAATCAGCCCCAGCATTTT

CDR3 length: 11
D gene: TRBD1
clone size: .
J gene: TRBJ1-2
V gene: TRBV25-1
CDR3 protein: CASQGVGGYTF
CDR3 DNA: TGTGCCAGCCAGGGGGTGGGAGGCTACACCTTC

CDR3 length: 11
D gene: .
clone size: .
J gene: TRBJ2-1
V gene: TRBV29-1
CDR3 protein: CSVGGYNEQFF
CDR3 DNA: TGCAGCGTTGGAGGGTACAACGAGCAGTTCTTC

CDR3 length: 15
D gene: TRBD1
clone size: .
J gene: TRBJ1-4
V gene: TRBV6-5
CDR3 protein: CASSYSGTGGEKLFF
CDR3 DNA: TGTGCCAGCAGTTACTCGGGGACAGGGGGTGAAAAACTGTTTTTT